This TCR beta chain was sequenced during a study of T cells expressing NK-cell markers. Study-level information: The TCR beta repertoires were obtained from sorted CD3+CD56+NKG2C+, CD3+CD56+NKG2C- and CD3+CD56-NKG2C+ T cells. HCMV seropositivity marked most of the eight sequenced donors; one was seronegative.

The CDR3 runs 15 residues. From germline, CDR1 is SEHNR and CDR2 FQNEAQ (reference sequence). Production of TCR beta cDNA relied on 5'RACE template switching with UMIs. TCRdb reprocessed the 5' RACE reads, keeping one entry per CDR3 protein, no DNA. This sample's clone table lists 350,000 to 450,000 distinct CDR3 sequences. As regards this clonotype: Antigen unknown.

General study results and limits: No clear determination of HCMV specificity was made for expanded NKG2C+ T cell clones.

This clonotype was obtained from a man aged 18-69 years in good health. The rearrangement links TRBV7-9 to TRBJ1-4; the D call of TRBD1 rests on TCRdb alone, since no DNA is present to check it. Specimen: blood T cells: a sorted CD56 or NKG2C T cell subset, CD4+ or CD8+ T cells, or bulk PBMC T cells (not recorded which). CDR3 region: CASSFKTQGNEKLFF.